Below, 13 T cell receptor beta chains from the same sample are listed, as sequenced in a study of T cell responses to AZD1222 COVID-19 vaccine. The data were produced by immunoSEQ multiplex PCR, yet TCRdb's version contains in-frame clones alone and is incomplete. The sample has 150,000 to 200,000 clones; approximately 90% are singletons. Sample: peripheral blood, taken 28 days after the second AZD1222 dose. Receptor source: an adult who received the AZD1222 COVID-19 vaccine.

The chain joins TRBV3-1 (or the pseudogene TRBV3-2) to TRBJ1-1; D not certain. The CDR3 is made up of 17 amino acids. Deletions cut 4 bases from V and 0 bases from J, with 18 bases between. Looked up from germline, CDR1 is LGHDT and CDR2 is YNNKEL (reference sequence). In nucleotides, the CDR3 is TGTGCCAGCAGCCCTCAGGCGGCATCTTACTTGAACACTGAAGCTTTCTTT. Translation: CASSPQAASYLNTEAFF.

Only one count was recorded for this clone. J is TRBJ2-7 and V is TRBV27; 7 bases fit TRBD1. Germline CDR1 and CDR2: MNHEY and SMNVEV (reference sequence). There are 18 residues in the CDR3. V was clipped by 6 bases and J by 1 base; unmatched bases: 18. Here the CDR3 reads CASSLSQVATGNSYEQYF. CDR3 sequence (DNA): TGTGCCAGCAGCCTCTCCCAAGTGGCGACAGGGAATTCCTACGAGCAGTACTTC.

The V and J genes are TRBV6-1 and TRBJ1-2; possibly TRBD1 for D (6 bases). The V end lost 5 bases, the J end lost 6 bases, and 13 bases lay between the germline ends. Germline V gene lookup returns CDR1 MNHNS and CDR2 SASEGT. This CDR3 comprises 13 residues. The CDR3 bases are TGTGCCAGCAGTTTCGGGACATCCAATGGCTACACCTTC. Protein sequence: CASSFGTSNGYTF.

The rearrangement joins TRBV30 to TRBJ1-5; tentative D call: TRBD1 (6 bases). The CDR3 totals 13 residues. Germline values: CDR1 GTSNPN, CDR2 SVGIG (reference sequence). Trimming took 2 bases from V and 5 from J, leaving 10 bases between them. The CDR3 nucleotides read TGTGCCTGGAGTACACAGGGCGATCAGCCCCAGCATTTT. Translation gives CAWSTQGDQPQHF. The variable domain in full, with the rest retrieved from reference TRBV30 and TRBJ1-5, is SQTIHQWPATLVQPVGSPLSLECTVEGTSNPNLYWYRQAAGRGLQLLFYSVGIGQISSEVPQNLSASRPQDRQFILSSKKLLLSDSGFYLCAWSTQGDQPQHFGDGTRLSIL.

This clone occurred once. This chain connects TRBV7-9 to TRBJ2-7; D may be TRBD1 or TRBD2 (5 bases each). V lost 3 bases and J 6 bases, leaving 15 bases between the germline ends. CDR1 is SEHNR and CDR2 is FQNEAQ in the germline V gene (reference sequence). The CDR3 has 14 residues. CDR3 DNA: TGTGCCAGCAGCTTCTCGTTAGCGAGGGGCGAGCAGTACTTC. Amino acid sequence: CASSFSLARGEQYF.

V and J are TRBV19 and TRBJ1-1, with 7 bases fitting TRBD1. The CDR3 consists of 14 residues. Germline CDR1 reads LNHDA; CDR2 reads SQIVND (reference sequence). V lost 5 bases to trimming and J lost 5 bases; unmatched junction nucleotides: 8. CDR3 nucleotides: TGTGCCAGTAGTTACAGGGGCGGCAAGACTGAAGCTTTCTTT. Encoded protein: CASSYRGGKTEAFF.

The chain combines TRBV4-2 with TRBJ2-1; D uncertain. Germline CDR1 is LGHNA and CDR2 is YNFKEQ. The CDR3 is 14 residues long. V was clipped by 6 bases and J by 5 bases, with 14 bases between them. CDR3 protein: CASSLTYTNNEQFF. CDR3 nucleotides: TGTGCCAGCAGTTTAACCTATACTAACAATGAGCAGTTCTTC.

The rearrangement uses TRBV18 and TRBJ2-3, with D hard to call. The V end was cut by 0 bases, the J end by 2 bases, with 6 bases between. Germline CDR1 KGHSH, CDR2 LQKENI. The CDR3 has 14 residues. CDR3 nucleotides: TGTGCCAGCTCACCACCCCGGGCCACAGATACGCAGTATTTT. As protein: CASSPPRATDTQYF. The full variable domain, with the rest looked up from reference TRBV18 and TRBJ2-3, is NAGVMQNPRHLVRRRGQEARLRCSPMKGHSHVYWYRQLPEEGLKFMVYLQKENIIDESGMPKERFSAEFPKEGPSILRIQQVVRGDSAAYFCASSPPRATDTQYFGPGTRLTVL.

The V and J genes are TRBV2 and TRBJ2-1; unclear D gene. Trimming cost V 7 bases and J 0 bases, with 7 bases left between them. There are 13 residues in the CDR3. CDR1 and CDR2 (germline): SNHLY, FYNNEI. The CDR3 bases are TGTGCCAGCAAGCCGAGCTCCTACAATGAGCAGTTCTTC. Its protein product is CASKPSSYNEQFF. The full variable domain, its missing parts supplied by reference TRBV2 and TRBJ2-1, is EPEVTQTPSHQVTQMGQEVILRCVPISNHLYFYWYRQILGQKVEFLVSFYNNEISEKSEIFDDQFSVERPDGSNFTLKIRSTKLEDSAMYFCASKPSSYNEQFFGPGTRLTVL.

This chain links TRBV6-5 with TRBJ1-2, with D possibly being TRBD1 (6 bases). Germline CDR1 reads MNHEY; CDR2 reads SVGAGI. This CDR3 has 15 amino acids. V was clipped by 5 bases and J by 4 bases, with 17 bases between them. CDR3 region: CASSRTNRDGYGYTF. The CDR3 bases are TGTGCCAGCAGTCGTACAAACAGGGATGGCTATGGCTACACCTTC.

The gene calls are TRBV7-9 and TRBJ1-2; D remains ambiguous. With 3 bases removed from V and 2 bases from J, the gap between germline ends came to 13 bases. The CDR3 contains 15 residues. The germline V gene has CDR1 SEHNR and CDR2 FQNEAQ (reference sequence). The CDR3 is CASSFMWWRNYGYTF. CDR3 DNA: TGTGCCAGCAGCTTTATGTGGTGGCGAAACTATGGCTACACCTTC.

The chain has TRBV19 and TRBJ1-5; the D is unclear. Trimming took off 6 bases at V and 0 bases at J, with 3 bases between the two ends. CDR1 is LNHDA and CDR2 is SQIVND in the germline V gene (reference sequence). The CDR3 runs 12 residues. The CDR3 bases are TGTGCCAGTAGGCATAGCAATCAGCCCCAGCATTTT. Translating it yields CASRHSNQPQHF.

The V gene is TRBV6-1, the J gene TRBJ1-2, with TRBD1 matching over 8 bases. V shed 3 bases, J shed 6 bases, and the junction held 15 bases outside the gene matches. Per the germline V gene, CDR1 is MNHNS and CDR2 is SASEGT. This CDR3 has 17 residues. In DNA, the CDR3 is TGTGCCAGCAGTGACCGGGACAGGTCTATCCTAAGTCATGGCTACACCTTC. Its translation: CASSDRDRSILSHGYTF.